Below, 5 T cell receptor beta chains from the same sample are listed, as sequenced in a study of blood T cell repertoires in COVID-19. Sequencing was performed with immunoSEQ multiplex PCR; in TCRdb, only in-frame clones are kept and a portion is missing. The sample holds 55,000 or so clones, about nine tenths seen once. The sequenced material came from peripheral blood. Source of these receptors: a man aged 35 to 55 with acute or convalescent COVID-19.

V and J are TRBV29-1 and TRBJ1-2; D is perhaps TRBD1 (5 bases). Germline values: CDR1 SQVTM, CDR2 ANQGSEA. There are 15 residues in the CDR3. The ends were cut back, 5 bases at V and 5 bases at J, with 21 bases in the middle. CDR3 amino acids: CSVNKRGGGDYGYTF. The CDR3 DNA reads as TGCAGCGTTAACAAGCGGGGTGGAGGGGATTATGGCTACACCTTC.

The CDR3 spells CASSQGRALSEQYF. CDR3 DNA: TGTGCCAGCAGCCAAGGGCGGGCCTTGAGCGAGCAGTACTTC. The chain links TRBV14 to TRBJ2-7; D possibly corresponds to TRBD2 (5 bases). The CDR3 consists of 14 residues. Trimming left V 1 base short and J 6 bases short, with 13 bases between. Germline V gene sequence: CDR1 SGHDN, CDR2 FVKESK.

CDR3 protein: CASSTNRGNTEAFF. CDR3 coding DNA: TGCGCCAGCAGCACCAATCGGGGGAACACTGAAGCTTTCTTT. The chain employs TRBV5-1 and TRBJ1-1; no clear D gene. The CDR3 consists of 14 residues. CDR1 and CDR2 (germline): SGHRS, YFSETQ. Trimming removed 4 bases from V and 1 base from J, with 11 bases in between.

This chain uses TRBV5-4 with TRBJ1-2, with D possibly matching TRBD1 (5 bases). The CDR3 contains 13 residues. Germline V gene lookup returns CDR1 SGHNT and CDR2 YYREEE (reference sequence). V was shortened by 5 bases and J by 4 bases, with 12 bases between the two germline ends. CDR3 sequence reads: CASSSQVGYGYTF. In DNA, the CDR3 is TGTGCCAGCAGTTCACAGGTGGGCTATGGCTACACCTTC. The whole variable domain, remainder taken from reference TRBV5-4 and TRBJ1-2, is ETGVTQSPTHLIKTRGQQVTLRCSSQSGHNTVSWYQQALGQGPQFIFQYYREEENGRGNFPPRFSGLQFPNYSSELNVNALELDDSALYLCASSSQVGYGYTFGSGTRLTVV.

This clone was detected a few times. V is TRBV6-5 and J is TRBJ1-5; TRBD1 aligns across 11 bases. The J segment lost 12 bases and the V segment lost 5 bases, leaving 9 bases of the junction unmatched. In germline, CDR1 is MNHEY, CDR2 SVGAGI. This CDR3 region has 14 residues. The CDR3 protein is CASSPPGQGGLQHF. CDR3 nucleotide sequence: TGTGCCAGCAGTCCCCCGGGACAGGGGGGGCTCCAGCATTTT.